The clone carrying this TCR beta chain was recorded many times. Template switching added a universal primer site, and cDNA bore unique molecular identifiers. A single record per CDR3 protein comes from TCRdb applying MiXCR to the 5' RACE reads. The profile shows hundreds of thousands of distinct CDR3 sequences, around 9.7% of them singletons. No donor was unhealthy or non-Caucasian. The data were taken from a study of identical twins. V was pared by 4 bases and J by 1 base, with 10 bases between. The CDR3 length is 15 residues. Per the germline V gene, CDR1 is MNHNY and CDR2 is SVGAGI (reference sequence). Separately, the same data were catalogued under a study of yellow fever vaccine responses in identical twins.

This sequence joins TRBV6-6 and TRBJ2-2, with D possibly matching TRBD1 (6 bases). The sequence derives from a woman aged 18-30 years in good health. The sequenced sample was CD8+ T cells sorted from blood. The CDR3 DNA sequence: TGTGCCAGCAGTTCGTCACAGGGGAACACCGGGGAGCTGTTTTTT. It specifies CASSSSQGNTGELFF.